Only one count was recorded for the clone carrying this T cell receptor (beta chain). Its antigen remains unidentified. Assay: immunoSEQ multiplex PCR; the TCRdb copy retains only in-frame clones and omits some. The table includes roughly 60,000 clones, approximately 84% detected once. V lost 4 bases and J lost 2, with 12 bases in between. The CDR3 is 16 residues long. CDR1 and CDR2 (germline): KGHSH, LQKENI. The sample belongs to a study of a mutant IDH1 vaccine in newly diagnosed glioma. Turning to the study itself: Patients came in for eight vaccinations, in weeks 1, 3, 5, 7, 11, 15, 19 and 23.

The time point: week 23, last vaccination. Every vaccine dose comprised 300 ug of mutant IDH1 20-mer peptide plus topical imiquimod. The V and J genes are TRBV18 and TRBJ1-6; no clear D. The receptor was isolated from a man aged 25 to 40 with glioma. The sample in question was PBMCs, obtained from a glioma patient whose treatment included an IDH1 peptide vaccine. The CDR3 bases are TGTGCCAGCTCACGCACAGAAATCCCCTATAATTCACCCCTCCACTTT. It translates to CASSRTEIPYNSPLHF.